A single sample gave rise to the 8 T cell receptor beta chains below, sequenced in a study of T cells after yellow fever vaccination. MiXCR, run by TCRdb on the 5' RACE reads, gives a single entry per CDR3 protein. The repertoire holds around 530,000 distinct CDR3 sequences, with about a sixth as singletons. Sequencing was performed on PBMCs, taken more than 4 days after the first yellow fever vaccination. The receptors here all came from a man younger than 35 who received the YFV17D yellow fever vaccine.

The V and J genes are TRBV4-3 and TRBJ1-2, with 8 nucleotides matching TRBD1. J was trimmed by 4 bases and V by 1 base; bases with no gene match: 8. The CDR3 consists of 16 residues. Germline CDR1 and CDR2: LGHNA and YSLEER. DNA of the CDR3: TGCGCCAGCAGCCAAGCCGAGACAGGGGCTATCTATGGCTACACCTTC. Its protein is CASSQAETGAIYGYTF.

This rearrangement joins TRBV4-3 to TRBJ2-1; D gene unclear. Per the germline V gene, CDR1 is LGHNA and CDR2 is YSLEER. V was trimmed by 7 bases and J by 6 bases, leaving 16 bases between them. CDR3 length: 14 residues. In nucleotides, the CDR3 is TGCGCCAGCATCCCTGGTCCGTGGTGCAATGAGCAGTTCTTC. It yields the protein CASIPGPWCNEQFF.

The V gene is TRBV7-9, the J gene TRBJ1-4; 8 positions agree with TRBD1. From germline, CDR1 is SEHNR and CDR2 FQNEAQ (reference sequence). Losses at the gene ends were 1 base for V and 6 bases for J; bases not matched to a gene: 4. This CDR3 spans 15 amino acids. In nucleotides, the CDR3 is TGTGCCAGCAGCTTAGGAGGACAGGGATATGAAAAACTGTTTTTT. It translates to CASSLGGQGYEKLFF.

The chain's CDR3 is CSARDILANTGELFF. DNA for the CDR3: TGCAGTGCTCGGGACATACTCGCGAACACCGGGGAGCTGTTTTTT. V is TRBV20-1 and J is TRBJ2-2; tentative D call: TRBD1 (6 bases). The length of the CDR3 is 15 residues. The V and J ends lost 5 bases and 0 bases respectively, with 13 bases between them. Per germline, CDR1 DFQATT and CDR2 SNEGSKA (reference sequence).

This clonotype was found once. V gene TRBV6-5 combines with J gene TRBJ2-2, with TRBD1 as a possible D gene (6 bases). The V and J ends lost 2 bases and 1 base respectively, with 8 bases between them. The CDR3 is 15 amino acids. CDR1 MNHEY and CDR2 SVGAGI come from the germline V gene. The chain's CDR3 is CASSYRDMNTGELFF. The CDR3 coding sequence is TGTGCCAGCAGTTACCGGGACATGAACACCGGGGAGCTGTTTTTT.

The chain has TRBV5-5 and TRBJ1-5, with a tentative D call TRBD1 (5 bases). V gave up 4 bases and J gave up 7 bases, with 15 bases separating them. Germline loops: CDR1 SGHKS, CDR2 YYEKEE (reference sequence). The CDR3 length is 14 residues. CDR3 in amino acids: CASSGPGTEQPQHF. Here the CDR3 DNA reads TGTGCCAGCAGCGGGCCAGGGACGGAACAGCCCCAGCATTTT.

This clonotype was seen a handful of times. This chain's CDR3 is CASSPGFQNQPQHF. CDR3 sequence (DNA): TGTGCCAGCAGTCCAGGGTTTCAGAATCAGCCCCAGCATTTT. This chain connects TRBV7-8 to TRBJ1-5; a possible D gene is TRBD1 (5 bases). The CDR3 spans 14 residues. The germline V gene has CDR1 SGHVS and CDR2 FQNEAQ. V shed 6 bases and J shed 4 bases, with 13 bases lying between them.

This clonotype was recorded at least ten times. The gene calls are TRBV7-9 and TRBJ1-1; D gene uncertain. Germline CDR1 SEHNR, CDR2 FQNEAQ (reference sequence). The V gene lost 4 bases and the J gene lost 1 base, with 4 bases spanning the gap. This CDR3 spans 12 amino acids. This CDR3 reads CASSSKNTEAFF. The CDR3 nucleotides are TGTGCCAGCAGCTCTAAGAACACTGAAGCTTTCTTT.